This TCR beta chain is from a study of blood T cell repertoires in COVID-19. The wider study: Both acute and convalescent COVID-19 samples were obtained from the United States, Italy and Spain.

In germline, CDR1 is MGHDK, CDR2 SYGVNS. The CDR3 spans 11 residues. J gave up 5 bases and V 7 bases, and 1 base lay outside the gene matches. Assay used: immunoSEQ multiplex PCR; TCRdb lists only in-frame clones, some missing. The table has 60,000 or so clones, around 87% seen once. The chain combines TRBV25-1 with TRBJ1-1; 7 nucleotides line up with TRBD1. The sequenced material came from peripheral blood. This receptor was taken from a man aged 55 to 70 with acute or convalescent COVID-19. Written as DNA, the CDR3 is TGTGCCAGCACCAGGGGGACTGAAGCTTTCTTT. Protein: CASTRGTEAFF.